These 13 T cell receptor beta chains came from one sample sequenced in a study of CXCR3-negative and CXCR3-positive naive CD8 T cells (dated by TCRdb to the late 2010s). Instrument on record: NextSeq 550. The Human TCR Profiling Kit (MiLaboratory) was used to make UMI-labeled 5' RACE TRB cDNA libraries. Once TCRdb had reprocessed the reads, it stored one entry per CDR3 protein sequence and supplied no DNA. The table held for this sample gives roughly 89,000 distinct CDR3 sequences. Roughly 1.1% of the sample belongs to the ten largest clones. The material sequenced was naive CXCR3- CD8+ T cells from blood. Per the publication, the cell subset or site label means: CD45RO-CCR7+CD27+CD95- naive CD8+ T cells lacking CXCR3 (TNR3-). The receptors derive from a human donor in good health. Some clones in this sample may be carry-over from other donors' samples.

The chain has TRBV27 and TRBJ2-2; TCRdb lists TRBD1, though no DNA is available to test this call. The CDR3 runs to 20 residues. Germline-derived CDR1 and CDR2 are MNHEY and SMNVEV (reference sequence). The CDR3 sequence is CASSTKLPGTGFANTGELFF.

This chain joins TRBV4-1 and TRBJ2-7; the D call from TCRdb, TRBD2, cannot be confirmed without DNA. Germline CDR1 MGHRA, CDR2 YSYEKL. This CDR3 region has 13 residues. CDR3 amino acids: CASSQDPRSQQYF.

The genes are TRBV6-5 and TRBJ1-1; TCRdb selects TRBD1, and the lack of DNA leaves this call unchecked. Looked up from germline, CDR1 is MNHEY and CDR2 is SVGAGI. The CDR3 covers 14 residues. CDR3 amino acids: CASKDMLRGTEAFF.

The CDR3 spells CSIDSSGVQYF. This chain connects TRBV29-1 to TRBJ2-3; TCRdb reports TRBD2, a call that lacks DNA to check it against. There are 11 residues in the CDR3. The germline V gene encodes CDR1 SQVTM and CDR2 ANQGSEA.

The V and J genes are TRBV29-1 and TRBJ1-3. Germline V CDR1 and CDR2: SQVTM, ANQGSEA. This CDR3 spans 12 amino acids. The CDR3 region is CSVAISGNTIYF.

The rearrangement links TRBV20-1 to TRBJ2-1; the D gene TCRdb calls, TRBD2, cannot be checked with no DNA. CDR1 is DFQATT and CDR2 is SNEGSKA in the germline V gene (reference sequence). The CDR3 contains 15 residues. The CDR3: CSARPLAGDGNEQFF.

The chain joins TRBV12-5 to TRBJ2-7. Germline assignment: CDR1 LGHNT and CDR2 FRNRAP. The CDR3 extends over 16 amino acids. CDR3 residues: CASGGTDTFFSYEQYF.

The chain has TRBV6-5 and TRBJ1-2; the TCRdb D gene call, TRBD1, has no DNA to confirm it. CDR1 MNHEY and CDR2 SVGAGI come from the germline V gene. The CDR3 is 14 amino acids. The CDR3 reads CASSSYRDRDGYTF.

The chain uses TRBV29-1 and TRBJ2-7; no DNA is available, so the TRBD2 call from TCRdb remains unchecked. Germline CDR1 is SQVTM and CDR2 is ANQGSEA. CDR3 length: 14 residues. The CDR3 reads CRVEVAGRPYEQYF.

The rearrangement links TRBV28 to TRBJ2-3. The length of the CDR3 is 18 residues. Germline V gives CDR1 MDHEN, CDR2 SYDVKM. The CDR3 region is CASSFTTFDNGETDTQYF. Together with reference TRBV28 and TRBJ2-3, the CDR3 gives the full variable domain: DVKVTQSSRYLVKRTGEKVFLECVQDMDHENMFWYRQDPGLGLRLIYFSYDVKMKEKGDIPEGYSVSREKKERFSLILESASTNQTSMYLCASSFTTFDNGETDTQYFGPGTRLTVL.

The genes are TRBV29-1 and TRBJ1-2; TCRdb calls TRBD1, which cannot be checked without DNA. In germline, CDR1 is SQVTM, CDR2 ANQGSEA. This CDR3 has 12 amino acids. The CDR3 sequence is CSVGAGNYCYTF.

The rearrangement uses TRBV28 and TRBJ1-1. This CDR3 contains 13 residues. Germline V CDR1 and CDR2: MDHEN, SYDVKM. Here the CDR3 reads CASNKGSGTEAFF.

The V call is TRBV20-1, the J call TRBJ2-7; TCRdb's D call of TRBD2 is untestable without DNA. Looked up from germline, CDR1 is DFQATT and CDR2 is SNEGSKA (reference sequence). The CDR3 has 14 residues. Here the CDR3 reads CSARDRGGTYEQYF.